This passage covers 8 T cell receptor beta chains from one sample sequenced in a study of T cell changes during pregnancy in multiple sclerosis. Produced via immunoSEQ multiplex PCR; TCRdb's table is partial and in-frame only. The repertoire holds 40,000 to 50,000 clones, with roughly 94% as singletons. Material: CD4+ T cells from peripheral blood mononuclear cells, obtained in the third trimester of pregnancy. The receptors were sampled from a female donor with multiple sclerosis, enrolled in a pregnancy study.

This clone was recorded once. The chain couples TRBV10-3 to TRBJ2-1; the D gene is possibly TRBD1 (5 bases). CDR1 and CDR2 (germline): ENHRY, SYGVKD. V shed 2 bases and J shed 6 bases, with 14 bases lying between them. This CDR3 has 15 amino acids. Here the CDR3 reads CAISEVMGQTNEQFF. CDR3 bases: TGTGCCATCAGTGAGGTGATGGGGCAGACCAATGAGCAGTTCTTC.

V is TRBV28 and J is TRBJ1-6; no firm D call. V lost 3 bases and J 10 bases, leaving 10 bases between the germline ends. CDR3 length equals 13 residues. Germline V lookup: CDR1 MDHEN, CDR2 SYDVKM. CDR3 DNA: TGTGCCAGCAGTTTTGGCGGGGTCTCACCCCTCCACTTT. Encoded protein: CASSFGGVSPLHF.

The V and J genes are TRBV11-3 and TRBJ2-5; 7 positions agree with TRBD2. This CDR3 contains 17 residues. J was trimmed by 7 bases and V by 0 bases; bases with no gene match: 14. CDR1 and CDR2 (germline): SGHNT, YENEEA. The CDR3 spells CASSLESGFGGGATQYF. The DNA for the CDR3 is TGTGCCAGCAGCTTAGAGTCAGGGTTTGGCGGGGGAGCGACCCAGTACTTC.

The V call is TRBV5-6, the J call TRBJ1-6; D is unclear. The CDR3 is 14 residues long. The V gene lost 6 bases and the J gene lost 8 bases, with 15 bases spanning the gap. Germline CDR1 and CDR2: SGHDT and YYEEEE. The CDR3 DNA follows: TGTGCCAGCACCGAGCGGCGGGGTGATTCACCCCTCCACTTT. It codes for CASTERRGDSPLHF.

This chain uses TRBV6-5 with TRBJ1-1, with D maybe TRBD1 (5 bases). The CDR3 covers 15 residues. Trimming took off 0 bases at V and 4 bases at J, with 12 bases between the two ends. Germline CDR1 and CDR2: MNHEY and SVGAGI. The CDR3 loop reads CASSYSSQGTTEAFF. DNA of the CDR3: TGTGCCAGCAGTTACTCTAGCCAGGGTACCACTGAAGCTTTCTTT.

V and J are TRBV6-1 and TRBJ2-3; D gene unclear. Looked up from germline, CDR1 is MNHNS and CDR2 is SASEGT. V lost 2 bases and J 1 base, leaving 4 bases between the germline ends. The CDR3 extends over 13 amino acids. CDR3 protein: CASSEQGTDTQYF. As DNA, the CDR3 is TGTGCCAGCAGTGAACAGGGCACAGATACGCAGTATTTT.

The chain is built from TRBV6-5 and TRBJ1-4; 8 positions agree with TRBD1. V was pared by 6 bases and J by 7 bases, with 7 bases of the junction left unmatched. CDR3 length: 14 amino acids. CDR1 and CDR2 from the germline V gene are MNHEY and SVGAGI. The CDR3 is CASRVRGRGEKLFF. The CDR3 coding sequence is TGTGCCAGCAGGGTCAGGGGGCGGGGTGAAAAACTGTTTTTT.

This clone was observed once. The V gene is TRBV10-3, the J gene TRBJ1-5, with a possible D match to TRBD1 (6 bases). The CDR3 is made up of 16 amino acids. With 7 bases removed from V and 0 bases from J, the gap between germline ends came to 16 bases. Germline V gene lookup returns CDR1 ENHRY and CDR2 SYGVKD. CDR3 in amino acids: CAIISQGTNSNQPQHF. CDR3 DNA: TGTGCCATCATCTCTCAGGGGACAAATAGCAATCAGCCCCAGCATTTT.